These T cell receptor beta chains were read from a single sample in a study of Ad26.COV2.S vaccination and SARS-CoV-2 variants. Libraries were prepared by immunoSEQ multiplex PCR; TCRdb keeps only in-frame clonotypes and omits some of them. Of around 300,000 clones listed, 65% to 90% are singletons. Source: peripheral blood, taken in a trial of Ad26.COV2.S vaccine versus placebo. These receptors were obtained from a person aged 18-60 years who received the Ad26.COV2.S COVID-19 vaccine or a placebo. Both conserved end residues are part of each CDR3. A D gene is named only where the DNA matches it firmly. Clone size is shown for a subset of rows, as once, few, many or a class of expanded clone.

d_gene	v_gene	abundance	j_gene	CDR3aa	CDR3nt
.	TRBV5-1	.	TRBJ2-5	CASSPQYRVETQYF	TGCGCCAGCAGCCCACAATACAGGGTTGAGACCCAGTACTTC
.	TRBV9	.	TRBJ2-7	CASSVVQGLDEQYF	TGTGCCAGCAGCGTAGTTCAGGGGCTAGACGAGCAGTACTTC
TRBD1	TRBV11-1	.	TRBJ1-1	CASSRGQPTNTEAFF	TGTGCCAGCAGCCGGGGACAGCCAACGAACACTGAAGCTTTCTTT
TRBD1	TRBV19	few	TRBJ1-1	CASSLTGYTEAFF	TGTGCCAGTAGCCTGACAGGGTACACTGAAGCTTTCTTT
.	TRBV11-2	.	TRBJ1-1	CASSLLGINTEAFF	TGTGCCAGCAGCTTACTCGGGATAAACACTGAAGCTTTCTTT
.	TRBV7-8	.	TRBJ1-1	CASSPTRNTEAFF	TGTGCCAGCAGCCCCACGCGGAACACTGAAGCTTTCTTT
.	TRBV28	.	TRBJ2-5	CASSLGNGMGETQYF	TGTGCCAGCAGTTTAGGGAACGGGATGGGCGAGACCCAGTACTTC
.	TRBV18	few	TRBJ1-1	CASSPKDLRTEAFF	TGTGCCAGCTCACCAAAGGACCTTCGGACTGAAGCTTTCTTT
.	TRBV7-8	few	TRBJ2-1	CASSPSTGRSWEQFF	TGTGCCAGCAGCCCCAGTACGGGGCGGAGTTGGGAGCAGTTCTTC
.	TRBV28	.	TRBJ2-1	CASSIGGRGSYNEQFF	TGTGCCAGCAGTATTGGGGGTAGGGGGTCCTACAATGAGCAGTTCTTC
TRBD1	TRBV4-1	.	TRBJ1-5	CASSQGQGARTGQPQHF	TGCGCCAGCAGCCAAGGTCAGGGGGCGCGTACAGGTCAGCCCCAGCATTTT
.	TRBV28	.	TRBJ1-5	CASSLGNQPQHF	TGTGCCAGCAGTTTAGGTAATCAGCCCCAGCATTTT
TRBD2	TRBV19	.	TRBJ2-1	CASSFPGLVLREQFF	TGTGCCAGTAGTTTCCCGGGACTAGTCCTCCGTGAGCAGTTCTTC
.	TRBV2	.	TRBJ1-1	CASTLREGHGTEAFF	TGTGCCAGCACCTTAAGAGAGGGCCACGGCACTGAAGCTTTCTTT
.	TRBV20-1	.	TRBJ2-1	CSASRQYNEQFF	TGCAGTGCTAGTCGACAGTACAATGAGCAGTTCTTC
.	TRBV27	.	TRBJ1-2	CASSSLGLLMHGYTF	TGTGCCAGCAGTTCACTGGGACTCCTCATGCATGGCTACACCTTC
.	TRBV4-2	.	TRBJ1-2	CASSQTYIDGYTF	TGTGCCAGCAGCCAAACCTACATTGATGGCTACACCTTC
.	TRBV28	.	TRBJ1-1	CASTGGGTEAFF	TGTGCCAGCACCGGGGGGGGCACTGAAGCTTTCTTT